One T cell receptor (beta chain) is described in this entry. This table comes from immunoSEQ multiplex PCR, and its TCRdb copy is limited to in-frame clones, with some not included. The data hold fewer than 85,000 clones, with 90% to 95% observed a single time. The germline V gene has CDR1 SEHNR and CDR2 FQNEAQ (reference sequence). V dropped 5 bases and J dropped 7 bases, with 5 bases sitting between them. This CDR3 is built from 10 residues. This sample was included in a study of technical replicates of blood from a few donors. The material sequenced was T cells isolated from PBMCs. The V and J genes are TRBV7-9 and TRBJ1-1; D gene unclear. This sequence was found in a human donor in good health. CDR3 in amino acids: CASSQIEAFF. Here the CDR3 DNA reads TGTGCCAGCAGCCAAATTGAAGCTTTCTTT.